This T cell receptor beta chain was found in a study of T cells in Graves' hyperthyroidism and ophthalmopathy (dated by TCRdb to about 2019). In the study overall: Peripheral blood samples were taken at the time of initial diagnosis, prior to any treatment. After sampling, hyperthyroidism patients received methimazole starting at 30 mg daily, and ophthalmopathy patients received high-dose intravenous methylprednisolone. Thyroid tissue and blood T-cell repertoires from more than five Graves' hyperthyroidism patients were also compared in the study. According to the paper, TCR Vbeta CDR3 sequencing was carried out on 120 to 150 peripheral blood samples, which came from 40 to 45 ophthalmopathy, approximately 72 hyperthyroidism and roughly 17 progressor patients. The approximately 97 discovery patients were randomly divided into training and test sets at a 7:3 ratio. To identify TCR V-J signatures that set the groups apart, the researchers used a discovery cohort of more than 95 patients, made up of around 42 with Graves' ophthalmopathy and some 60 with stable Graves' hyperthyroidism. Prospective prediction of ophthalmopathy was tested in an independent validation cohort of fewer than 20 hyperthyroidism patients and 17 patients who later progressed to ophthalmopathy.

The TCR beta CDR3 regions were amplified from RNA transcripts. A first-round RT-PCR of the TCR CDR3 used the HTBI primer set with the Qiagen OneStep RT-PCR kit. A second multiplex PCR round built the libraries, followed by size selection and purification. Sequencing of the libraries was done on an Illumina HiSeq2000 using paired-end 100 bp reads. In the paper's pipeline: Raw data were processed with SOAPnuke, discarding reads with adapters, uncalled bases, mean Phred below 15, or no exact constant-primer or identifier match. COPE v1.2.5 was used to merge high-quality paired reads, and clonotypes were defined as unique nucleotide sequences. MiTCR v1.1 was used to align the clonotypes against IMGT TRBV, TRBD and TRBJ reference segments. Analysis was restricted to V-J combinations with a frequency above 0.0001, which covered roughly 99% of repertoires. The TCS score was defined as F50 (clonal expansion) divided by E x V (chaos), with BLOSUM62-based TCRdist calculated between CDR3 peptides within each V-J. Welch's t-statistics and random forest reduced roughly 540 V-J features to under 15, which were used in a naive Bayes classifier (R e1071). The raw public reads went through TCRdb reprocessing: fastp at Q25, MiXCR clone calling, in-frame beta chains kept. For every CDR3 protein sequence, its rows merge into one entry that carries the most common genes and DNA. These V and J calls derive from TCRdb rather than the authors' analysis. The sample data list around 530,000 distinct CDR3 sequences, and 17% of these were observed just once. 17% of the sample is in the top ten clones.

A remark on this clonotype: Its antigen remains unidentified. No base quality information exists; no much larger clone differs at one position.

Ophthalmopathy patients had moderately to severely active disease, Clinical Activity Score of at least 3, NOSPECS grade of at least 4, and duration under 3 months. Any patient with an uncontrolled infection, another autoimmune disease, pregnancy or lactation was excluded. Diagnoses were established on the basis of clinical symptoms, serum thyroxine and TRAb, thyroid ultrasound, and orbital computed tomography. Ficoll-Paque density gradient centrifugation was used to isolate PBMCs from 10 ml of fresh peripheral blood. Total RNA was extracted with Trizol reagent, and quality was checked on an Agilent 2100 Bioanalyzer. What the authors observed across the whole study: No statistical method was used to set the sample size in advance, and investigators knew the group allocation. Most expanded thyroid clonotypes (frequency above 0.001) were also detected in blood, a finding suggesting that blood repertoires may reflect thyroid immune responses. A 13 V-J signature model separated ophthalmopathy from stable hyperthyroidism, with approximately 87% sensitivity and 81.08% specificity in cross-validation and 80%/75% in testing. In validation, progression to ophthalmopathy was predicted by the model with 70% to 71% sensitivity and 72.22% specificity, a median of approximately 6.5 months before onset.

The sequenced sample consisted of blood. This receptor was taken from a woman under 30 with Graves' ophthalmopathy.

The CDR3: CASSLGAVKTYEQYF. The DNA sequence reads TGTGCCAGCAGCTTAGGGGCAGTAAAAACCTACGAGCAGTACTTC. The sequence links TRBV7-3 to TRBJ2-7; possibly the D gene is TRBD1, per 5 matching bases. The CDR3 contains 15 residues, cysteine and phenylalanine counted. Just the 45-base CDR3 DNA is kept, in frame starting at base 1. Via the germline V gene, CDR1 is SGHTA and CDR2 FQGTGA. The junction carries 13 bases between V and J, which are trimmed by 2 bases and 2 bases respectively.